Sequencing of this TCR beta chain was carried out in a study of T cell repertoires in cytomegalovirus infection. Study-level background: CMV infection and matching HLA type were both indicated by public TCR beta signatures.

Findings and limits, study-wide: HLA-C-restricted CMV-specific TCR beta clonotypes prevailed in the ex vivo response. Cumulative frequency (of public TCR beta family members) identified carriers of CMV plus the relevant HLA.

Of note for this clonotype: Its specificity is not known.

TCRdb independently ran MiXCR on the reads; one entry per CDR3 protein. Altogether 150,000 to 200,000 distinct CDR3 sequences are present, roughly 27% being singletons, with the ten largest covering roughly 32%. The CDR3 extends over 10 amino acids. Trimming took off 3 bases at V and 7 bases at J, with 3 bases between the two ends. The chain couples TRBV12-3 or TRBV12-4 to TRBJ1-1; no definite D call. Sequences were obtained from PBMCs. The clonotype was recovered from a human donor in good health (CMV status not recorded). Some clones in this sample may be carry-over from other donors' samples. CDR3: CASSFGEAFF. In DNA, the CDR3 is TGTGCCAGCAGTTTCGGTGAAGCTTTCTTT.